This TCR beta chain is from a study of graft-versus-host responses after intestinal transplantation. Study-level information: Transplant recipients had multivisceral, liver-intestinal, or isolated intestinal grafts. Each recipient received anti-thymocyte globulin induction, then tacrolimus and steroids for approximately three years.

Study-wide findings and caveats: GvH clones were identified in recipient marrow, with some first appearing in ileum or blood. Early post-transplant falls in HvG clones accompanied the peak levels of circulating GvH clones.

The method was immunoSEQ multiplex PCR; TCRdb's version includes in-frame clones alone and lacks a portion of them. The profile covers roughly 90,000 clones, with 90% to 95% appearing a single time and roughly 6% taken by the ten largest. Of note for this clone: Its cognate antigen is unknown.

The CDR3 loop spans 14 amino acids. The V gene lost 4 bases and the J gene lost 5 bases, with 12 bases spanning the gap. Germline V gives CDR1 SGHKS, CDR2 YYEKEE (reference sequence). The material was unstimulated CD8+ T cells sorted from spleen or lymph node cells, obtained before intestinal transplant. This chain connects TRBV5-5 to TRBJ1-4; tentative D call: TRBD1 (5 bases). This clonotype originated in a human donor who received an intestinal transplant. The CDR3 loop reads CASSGGTSNEKLFF. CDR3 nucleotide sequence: TGTGCCAGCAGCGGCGGGACGTCGAATGAAAAACTGTTTTTT.